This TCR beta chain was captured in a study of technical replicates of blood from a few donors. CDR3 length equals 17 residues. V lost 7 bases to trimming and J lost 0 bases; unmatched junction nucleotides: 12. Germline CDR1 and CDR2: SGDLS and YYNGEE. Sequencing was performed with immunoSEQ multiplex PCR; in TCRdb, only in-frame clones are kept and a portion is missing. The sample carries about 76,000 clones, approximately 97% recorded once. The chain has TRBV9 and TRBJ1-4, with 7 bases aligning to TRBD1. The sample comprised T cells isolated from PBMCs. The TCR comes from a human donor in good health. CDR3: CASARQGATSTNEKLFF. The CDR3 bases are TGTGCCAGCGCGAGACAGGGCGCAACATCAACTAATGAAAAACTGTTTTTT.